The 32 T cell receptor beta chains below come from one sample, sequenced in a study of T cell clusters in autoimmune cytopenias. TRB amplification used 250 ng of peripheral blood genomic DNA. TRB rearrangements were amplified by touch-down multiplex PCR with mixed TRB-A/B primers. TCRdb reprocessed the multiplex PCR reads, keeping one entry per CDR3 protein, no DNA. In total, the table holds 9,000 to 13,000 distinct CDR3 sequences. These same data were also listed under a study on T cell repertoires in aging, cancer and after chemotherapy.

The specimen was peripheral blood. The receptors originated from a human donor in good health.

This chain uses TRBV6-4 with TRBJ2-1; the TRBD1 assignment by TCRdb is unverifiable without DNA. Germline V lookup: CDR1 MRHNA, CDR2 SNTAGT. This CDR3 contains 14 residues. CDR3 region: CASSDGTGGHEQFF.

CDR3 sequence reads: CASSYWGQSNTGELFF. V is TRBV6-5 and J is TRBJ2-2; the D call from TCRdb, TRBD1, cannot be confirmed without DNA. Germline-derived CDR1 and CDR2 are MNHEY and SVGAGI. The CDR3 extends over 16 amino acids.

The rearrangement joins TRBV5-4 to TRBJ2-3; no DNA is available, so the TRBD1 call from TCRdb remains unchecked. Germline CDR1 SGHNT, CDR2 YYREEE (reference sequence). The CDR3 length is 16 residues. The CDR3: CASSLGGTTSTDTQYF.

The CDR3 loop reads CASNLQGWLGIQYF. The chain is built from TRBV12-3 or TRBV12-4 and TRBJ2-4; TCRdb calls TRBD1, which cannot be checked without DNA. CDR3 length: 14 residues.

The chain employs TRBV27 and TRBJ2-3; absent DNA, TCRdb's TRBD1 call cannot be checked. Germline CDR1 MNHEY, CDR2 SMNVEV (reference sequence). The CDR3 runs 16 residues. The CDR3 protein is CASSSWAGLGTDTQYF.

The rearrangement uses TRBV18 and TRBJ2-7; TCRdb's D gene call, TRBD2, goes unchecked for lack of DNA. The germline gives CDR1 KGHSH, CDR2 LQKENI. The CDR3 contains 15 residues. The CDR3 here is CASSPSGPADHEQYF.

This chain links TRBV6-6 with TRBJ2-3; TCRdb picks TRBD1, but there is no DNA to check that call. Germline V gene sequence: CDR1 MNHNY, CDR2 SVGAGI (reference sequence). The CDR3 consists of 14 residues. CDR3 sequence reads: CASTIGAGGDTQYF.

J is TRBJ2-3 and V is TRBV6-4; the D call of TRBD1 rests on TCRdb alone, since no DNA is present to check it. The CDR3 contains 15 residues. Germline CDR1 MRHNA, CDR2 SNTAGT. The CDR3 protein is CASSDSTGHTDTQYF.

This clonotype ranks as medium-sized (0.01 to 0.1%) in terms of frequency. The CDR3 spells CASSPRPDRVADTQYF. J is TRBJ2-3 and V is TRBV19; TCRdb picks TRBD1, but there is no DNA to check that call. Germline assignment: CDR1 LNHDA and CDR2 SQIVND (reference sequence). The CDR3 totals 16 residues.

The rearrangement links TRBV5-4 to TRBJ1-4; the TCRdb call, TRBD1, lacks DNA for checking. Germline V gene data show CDR1 as SGHNT and CDR2 as YYREEE (reference sequence). This CDR3 region has 15 residues. This CDR3 reads CASSLGTGLNEKLFF. The complete variable domain, with remaining parts taken from reference TRBV5-4 and TRBJ1-4, reads ETGVTQSPTHLIKTRGQQVTLRCSSQSGHNTVSWYQQALGQGPQFIFQYYREEENGRGNFPPRFSGLQFPNYSSELNVNALELDDSALYLCASSLGTGLNEKLFFGSGTQLSVL.

The chain combines TRBV5-4 with TRBJ2-7; TCRdb's D gene call, TRBD2, goes unchecked for lack of DNA. Germline CDR1 and CDR2: SGHNT and YYREEE (reference sequence). The CDR3 runs 15 residues. This CDR3 is CASSRDRALSYEQYF.

The J gene is TRBJ1-3, the V gene TRBV5-5. CDR3 size: 14 residues. Per germline, CDR1 SGHKS and CDR2 YYEKEE (reference sequence). CDR3 sequence: CASSVTGPGNTIYF.

The J gene is TRBJ2-1, the V gene TRBV6-1; TCRdb reports TRBD1, a call that lacks DNA to check it against. The germline V gene has CDR1 MNHNS and CDR2 SASEGT. The CDR3 sequence is 14 residues long. CDR3 sequence reads: CASGYGTTYNEQFF.

V and J are TRBV18 and TRBJ2-7. CDR1 and CDR2 (germline): KGHSH, LQKENI. This CDR3 comprises 14 residues. The CDR3: CASSPPNNPYEQYF.

This sequence joins TRBV19 and TRBJ2-3; TCRdb indicates TRBD2, and absent DNA this call remains unverified. The CDR3 is made up of 18 amino acids. Germline V gene lookup returns CDR1 LNHDA and CDR2 SQIVND (reference sequence). The CDR3 loop is CASTRRASGSPGTDTQYF.

This chain uses TRBV5-3 with TRBJ2-5; TCRdb proposes TRBD2, but this gene call is untestable without DNA. TRBV5-3 is assigned to the ORF class and has an uncertain function. The CDR3 contains 13 residues. CDR3 region: CASSPRTEETQYF.

The chain recombines TRBV27 with TRBJ2-7; TCRdb gives TRBD1 as the D gene, but with no DNA this cannot be confirmed. This CDR3 spans 14 amino acids. Germline-derived CDR1 and CDR2 are MNHEY and SMNVEV (reference sequence). The CDR3 protein is CASRSRDRGHEQYF.

J is TRBJ2-3 and V is TRBV27. The V gene's germline CDR1 is MNHEY and CDR2 SMNVEV (reference sequence). CDR3 length equals 14 residues. Here the CDR3 reads CASSFSGRTDTQYF.

J is TRBJ1-2 and V is TRBV6-5; TCRdb names TRBD1, which stays unverified in the absence of DNA. This CDR3 is built from 15 residues. Per germline, CDR1 MNHEY and CDR2 SVGAGI. CDR3 amino acids: CASNPSGGAVNGYTF.

The chain employs TRBV6-6 and TRBJ2-1; TCRdb picks TRBD1, but there is no DNA to check that call. The germline V gene has CDR1 MNHNY and CDR2 SVGAGI (reference sequence). The CDR3 is made up of 15 amino acids. CDR3 region: CASSPPGGEVNEQFF.

The CDR3 loop reads CASWGAGGPRETQYF. The genes are TRBV27 and TRBJ2-5; TCRdb's D call of TRBD2 is untestable without DNA. The CDR3 runs to 15 residues. The germline gives CDR1 MNHEY, CDR2 SMNVEV (reference sequence).

The chain combines TRBV7-6 with TRBJ2-2; there is no DNA to check the TCRdb D call of TRBD1. Germline CDR1 SGHVS, CDR2 FNYEAQ. The CDR3 loop spans 16 amino acids. Here the CDR3 reads CASSLPGQASTGELFF.

The V and J genes are TRBV27 and TRBJ2-7; TCRdb outputs TRBD1, but without DNA this stays unchecked. Looked up from germline, CDR1 is MNHEY and CDR2 is SMNVEV (reference sequence). The CDR3 runs 12 residues. The CDR3 region is CASGFQGGEQYF.

V usage is TRBV15 and J usage is TRBJ2-5. CDR1 LNHNV and CDR2 YYDKDF come from the germline V gene (reference sequence). The CDR3 is 13 residues long. The CDR3 region is CATSRGVQETQYF.

The genes are TRBV5-4 and TRBJ1-6; there is no DNA to check the TCRdb D call of TRBD1. CDR3 length: 14 amino acids. Germline V CDR1 and CDR2: SGHNT, YYREEE (reference sequence). CDR3 in amino acids: CASSPDRAASPLHF.

The chain recombines TRBV6-4 with TRBJ2-2. This CDR3 contains 13 residues. Germline CDR1 reads MRHNA; CDR2 reads SNTAGT. The CDR3 loop is CASSDSSTGELFF.

This chain's CDR3 is CARGTCNYEQYF. V gene TRBV13 combines with J gene TRBJ2-7; the TRBD2 assignment by TCRdb is unverifiable without DNA. CDR1 PRHDT and CDR2 FYEKMQ come from the germline V gene (reference sequence). The CDR3 runs 12 residues.

V usage is TRBV12-3 or TRBV12-4 and J usage is TRBJ1-2. The CDR3 covers 17 residues. CDR3 amino acids: CASSYAGGGNSPPGYTF.

This clonotype is medium-sized by frequency. The gene calls are TRBV29-1 and TRBJ2-7; absent DNA, TCRdb's TRBD1 call cannot be checked. The CDR3 consists of 13 residues. CDR1 and CDR2 (germline): SQVTM, ANQGSEA. This CDR3 reads CSVEGGVLYEQYF.

The CDR3 loop is CASTFNRDSEKLFF. J is TRBJ1-4 and V is TRBV27; TCRdb reports TRBD1, a call that lacks DNA to check it against. The germline V gene encodes CDR1 MNHEY and CDR2 SMNVEV (reference sequence). This CDR3 region has 14 residues.

The V gene is TRBV4-2, the J gene TRBJ2-1. Per germline, CDR1 LGHNA and CDR2 YNFKEQ. The CDR3 has 12 amino acids. The CDR3 loop reads CASSQKPNEQFF.

This chain joins TRBV5-4 and TRBJ1-4; TCRdb returns TRBD1, unconfirmable since there is no DNA. The V gene's germline CDR1 is SGHNT and CDR2 YYREEE (reference sequence). The CDR3 runs to 15 residues. The CDR3 reads CASSYGGGTNEKLFF.